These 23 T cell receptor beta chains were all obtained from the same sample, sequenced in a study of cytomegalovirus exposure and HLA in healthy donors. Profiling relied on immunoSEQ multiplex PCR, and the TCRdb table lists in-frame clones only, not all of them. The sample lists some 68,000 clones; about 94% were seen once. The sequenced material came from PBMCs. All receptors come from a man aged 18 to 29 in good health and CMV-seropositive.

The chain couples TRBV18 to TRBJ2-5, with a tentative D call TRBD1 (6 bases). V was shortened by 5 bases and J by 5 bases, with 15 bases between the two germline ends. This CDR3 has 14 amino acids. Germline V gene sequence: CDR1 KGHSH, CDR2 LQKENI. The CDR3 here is CASSGQLREETQYF. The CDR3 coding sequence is TGTGCCAGCTCAGGACAGCTCCGAGAGGAGACCCAGTACTTC.

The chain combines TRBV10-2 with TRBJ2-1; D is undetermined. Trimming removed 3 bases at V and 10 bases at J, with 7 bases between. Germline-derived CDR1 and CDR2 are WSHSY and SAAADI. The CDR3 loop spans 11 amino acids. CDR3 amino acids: CASSERREQFF. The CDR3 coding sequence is TGCGCCAGCAGTGAAAGGCGGGAGCAGTTCTTC.

CDR3 nucleotides: TGTGCCAGTACTCAGGGACAGGGGAACACCGGGGAGCTGTTTTTT. Protein product: CASTQGQGNTGELFF. This chain connects TRBV19 to TRBJ2-2, with 9 bases fitting TRBD1. The germline CDR1 and CDR2 sequences are LNHDA and SQIVND (reference sequence). This CDR3 is 15 amino acids long. Unmatched junction bases numbered 4, after V lost 7 bases and J lost 1 base.

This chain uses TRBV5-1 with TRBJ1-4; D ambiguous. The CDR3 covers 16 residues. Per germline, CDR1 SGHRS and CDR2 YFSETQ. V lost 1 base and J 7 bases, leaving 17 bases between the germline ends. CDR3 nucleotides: TGCGCCAGCAGCTTGTCAGATCTAAGCGAGGGTGAAAAACTGTTTTTT. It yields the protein CASSLSDLSEGEKLFF.

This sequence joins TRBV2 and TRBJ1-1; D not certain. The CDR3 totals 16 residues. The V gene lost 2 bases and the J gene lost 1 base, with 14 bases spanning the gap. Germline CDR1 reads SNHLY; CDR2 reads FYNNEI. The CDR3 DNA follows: TGTGCCAGCAGTGAACTTGCGGACGGGAAGAACACTGAAGCTTTCTTT. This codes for CASSELADGKNTEAFF.

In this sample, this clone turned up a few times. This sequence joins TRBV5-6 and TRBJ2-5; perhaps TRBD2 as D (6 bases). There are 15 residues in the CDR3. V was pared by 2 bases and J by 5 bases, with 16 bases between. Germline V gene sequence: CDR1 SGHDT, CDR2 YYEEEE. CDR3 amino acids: CASSFRALGGETQYF. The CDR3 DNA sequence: TGTGCCAGCAGCTTCCGGGCCCTAGGAGGGGAGACCCAGTACTTC.

The CDR3 DNA is TGTGCCAGCAACCGGGGACAGGCTTACTATGGCTACACCTTC. It yields the protein CASNRGQAYYGYTF. The rearrangement joins TRBV6-1 to TRBJ1-2; 8 bases match TRBD1. Trimming cost V 7 bases and J 3 bases; bases outside gene matches: 7. The CDR3 has 14 amino acids. Germline V gene data show CDR1 as MNHNS and CDR2 as SASEGT.

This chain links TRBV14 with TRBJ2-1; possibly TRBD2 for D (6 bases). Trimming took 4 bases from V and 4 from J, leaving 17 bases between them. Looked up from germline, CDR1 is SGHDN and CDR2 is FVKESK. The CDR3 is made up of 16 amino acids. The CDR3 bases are TGTGCCAGCAGCCCTATTGGGAAGGGAGGATACAATGAGCAGTTCTTC. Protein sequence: CASSPIGKGGYNEQFF. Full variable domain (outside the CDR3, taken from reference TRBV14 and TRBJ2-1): EAGVTQFPSHSVIEKGQTVTLRCDPISGHDNLYWYRRVMGKEIKFLLHFVKESKQDESGMPNNRFLAERTGGTYSTLKVQPAELEDSGVYFCASSPIGKGGYNEQFFGPGTRLTVL.

CDR3: CAISQTGSYEQYF. Written as DNA, the CDR3 is TGTGCCATCAGTCAGACAGGGTCCTACGAGCAGTACTTC. The chain is built from TRBV10-3 and TRBJ2-7; 7 nucleotides agree with TRBD1. Germline V gene sequence: CDR1 ENHRY, CDR2 SYGVKD. CDR3 size: 13 residues. The junction had 2 bases not matched to a gene; V was cut back by 5 bases and J by 1 base.

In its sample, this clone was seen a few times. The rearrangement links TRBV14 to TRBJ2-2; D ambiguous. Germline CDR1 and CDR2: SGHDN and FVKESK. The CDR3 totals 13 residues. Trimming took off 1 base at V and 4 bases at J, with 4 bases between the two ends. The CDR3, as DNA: TGTGCCAGCAGCCAAGTCCGCACCGGGGAGCTGTTTTTT. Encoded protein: CASSQVRTGELFF.

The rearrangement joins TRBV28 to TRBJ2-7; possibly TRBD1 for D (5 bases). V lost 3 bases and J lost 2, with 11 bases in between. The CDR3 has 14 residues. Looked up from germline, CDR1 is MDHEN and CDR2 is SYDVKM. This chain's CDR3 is CASSLTETPYEQYF. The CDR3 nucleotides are TGTGCCAGCAGTTTGACAGAGACCCCCTACGAGCAGTACTTC.

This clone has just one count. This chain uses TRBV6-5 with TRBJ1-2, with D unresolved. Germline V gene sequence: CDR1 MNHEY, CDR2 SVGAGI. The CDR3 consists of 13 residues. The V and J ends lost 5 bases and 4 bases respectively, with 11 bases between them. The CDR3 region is CASSPSGLYGYTF. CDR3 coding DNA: TGTGCCAGCAGTCCCAGCGGGCTCTATGGCTACACCTTC.

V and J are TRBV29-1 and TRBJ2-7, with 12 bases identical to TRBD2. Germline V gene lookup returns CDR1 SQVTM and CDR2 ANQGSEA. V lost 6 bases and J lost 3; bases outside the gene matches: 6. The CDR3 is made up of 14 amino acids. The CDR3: CSVGGLAGYYEQYF. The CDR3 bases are TGCAGCGTCGGAGGACTAGCGGGATACTACGAGCAGTACTTC.

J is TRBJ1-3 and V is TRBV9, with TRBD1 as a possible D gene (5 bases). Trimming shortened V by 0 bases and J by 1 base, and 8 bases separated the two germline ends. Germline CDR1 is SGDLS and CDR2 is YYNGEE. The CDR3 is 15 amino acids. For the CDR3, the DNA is TGTGCCAGCAGCGTAGAAGCAGGGTCTGGAAACACCATATATTTT. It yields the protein CASSVEAGSGNTIYF. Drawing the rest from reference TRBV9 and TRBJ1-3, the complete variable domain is DSGVTQTPKHLITATGQRVTLRCSPRSGDLSVYWYQQSLDQGLQFLIQYYNGEERAKGNILERFSAQQFPDLHSELNLSSLELGDSALYFCASSVEAGSGNTIYFGEGSWLTVV.

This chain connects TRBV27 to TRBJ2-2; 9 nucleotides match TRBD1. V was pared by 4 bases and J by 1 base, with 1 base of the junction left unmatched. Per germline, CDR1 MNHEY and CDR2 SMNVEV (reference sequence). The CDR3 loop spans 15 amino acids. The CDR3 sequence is CASSSGQGNTGELFF. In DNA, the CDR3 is TGTGCCAGCAGTTCGGGACAGGGGAACACCGGGGAGCTGTTTTTT.

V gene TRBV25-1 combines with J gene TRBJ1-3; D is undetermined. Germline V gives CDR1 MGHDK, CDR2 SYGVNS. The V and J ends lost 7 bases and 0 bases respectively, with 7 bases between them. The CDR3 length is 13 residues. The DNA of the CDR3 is TGTGCCAGCACAGGATTCTCTGGAAACACCATATATTTT. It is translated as CASTGFSGNTIYF.

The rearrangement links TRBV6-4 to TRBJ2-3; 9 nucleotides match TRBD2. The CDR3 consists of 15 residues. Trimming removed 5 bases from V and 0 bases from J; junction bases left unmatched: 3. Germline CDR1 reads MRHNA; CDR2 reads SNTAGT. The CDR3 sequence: CASSPSGGSTDTQYF. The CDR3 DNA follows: TGTGCCAGCAGTCCCAGCGGGGGGAGCACAGATACGCAGTATTTT.

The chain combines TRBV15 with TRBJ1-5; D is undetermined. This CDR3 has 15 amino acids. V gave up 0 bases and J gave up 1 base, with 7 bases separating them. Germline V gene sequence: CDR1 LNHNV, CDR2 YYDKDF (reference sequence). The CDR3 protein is CATSRERASNQPQHF. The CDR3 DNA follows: TGTGCCACCAGCAGAGAGAGGGCCAGCAATCAGCCCCAGCATTTT. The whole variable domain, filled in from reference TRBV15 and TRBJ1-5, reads DAMVIQNPRYQVTQFGKPVTLSCSQTLNHNVMYWYQQKSSQAPKLLFHYYDKDFNNEADTPDNFQSRRPNTSFCFLDIRSPGLGDTAMYLCATSRERASNQPQHFGDGTRLSIL.

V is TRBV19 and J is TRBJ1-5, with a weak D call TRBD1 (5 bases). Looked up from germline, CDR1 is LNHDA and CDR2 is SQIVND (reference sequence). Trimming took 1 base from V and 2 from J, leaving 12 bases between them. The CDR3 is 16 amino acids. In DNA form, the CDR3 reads TGTGCCAGTAGTATAGGTTGGGCGGGGGGCAATCAGCCCCAGCATTTT. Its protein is CASSIGWAGGNQPQHF.

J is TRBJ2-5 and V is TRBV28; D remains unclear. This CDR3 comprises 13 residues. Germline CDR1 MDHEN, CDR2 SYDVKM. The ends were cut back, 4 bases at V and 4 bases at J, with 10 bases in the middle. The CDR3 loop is CASSSGMSETQYF. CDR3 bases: TGTGCCAGCAGTTCGGGTATGTCAGAGACCCAGTACTTC. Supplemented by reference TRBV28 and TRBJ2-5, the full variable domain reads DVKVTQSSRYLVKRTGEKVFLECVQDMDHENMFWYRQDPGLGLRLIYFSYDVKMKEKGDIPEGYSVSREKKERFSLILESASTNQTSMYLCASSSGMSETQYFGPGTRLLVL.

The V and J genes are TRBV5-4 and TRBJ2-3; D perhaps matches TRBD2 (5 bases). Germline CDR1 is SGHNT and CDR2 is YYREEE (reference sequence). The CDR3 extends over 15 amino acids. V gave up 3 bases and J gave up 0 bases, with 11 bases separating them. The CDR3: CASSSPRGSTDTQYF. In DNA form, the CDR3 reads TGTGCCAGCAGCTCCCCCCGCGGGAGCACAGATACGCAGTATTTT. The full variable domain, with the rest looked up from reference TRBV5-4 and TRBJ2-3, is ETGVTQSPTHLIKTRGQQVTLRCSSQSGHNTVSWYQQALGQGPQFIFQYYREEENGRGNFPPRFSGLQFPNYSSELNVNALELDDSALYLCASSSPRGSTDTQYFGPGTRLTVL.

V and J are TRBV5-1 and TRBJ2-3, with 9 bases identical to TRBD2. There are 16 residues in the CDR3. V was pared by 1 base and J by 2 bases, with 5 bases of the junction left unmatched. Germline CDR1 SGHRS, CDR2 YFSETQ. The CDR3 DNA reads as TGCGCCAGCAGCTTGCCCCTAGCGGGGATCACAGATACGCAGTATTTT. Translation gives CASSLPLAGITDTQYF.

The CDR3 DNA reads TGTGCCAGCAGCCTTCTCGGGCAGGGTGGCTACGAGCAGTACTTC. It specifies CASSLLGQGGYEQYF. The chain employs TRBV5-6 and TRBJ2-7, with TRBD1 as a possible D gene (5 bases). The V end was cut by 4 bases, the J end by 3 bases, with 17 bases between. The CDR3 covers 15 residues. Germline CDR1 and CDR2: SGHDT and YYEEEE.